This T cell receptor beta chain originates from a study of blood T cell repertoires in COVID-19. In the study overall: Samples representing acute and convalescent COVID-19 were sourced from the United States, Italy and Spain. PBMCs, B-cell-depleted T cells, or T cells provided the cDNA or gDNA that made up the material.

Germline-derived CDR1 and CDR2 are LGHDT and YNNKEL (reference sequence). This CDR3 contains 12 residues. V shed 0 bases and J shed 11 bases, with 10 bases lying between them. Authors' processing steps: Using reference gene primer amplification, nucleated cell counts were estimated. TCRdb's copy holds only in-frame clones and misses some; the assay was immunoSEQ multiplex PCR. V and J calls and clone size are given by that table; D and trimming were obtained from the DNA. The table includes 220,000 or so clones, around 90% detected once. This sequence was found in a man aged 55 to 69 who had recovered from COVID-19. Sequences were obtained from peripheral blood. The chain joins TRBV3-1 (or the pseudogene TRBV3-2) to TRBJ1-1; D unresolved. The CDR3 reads CASSQDRGEAFF. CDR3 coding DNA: TGTGCCAGCAGCCAAGATCGGGGAGAGGCTTTCTTT.